These 28 T cell receptor beta chains came from one sample sequenced in a study of T-cell reconstitution after alpha-beta-depleted transplantation in children. The TCRbeta library was prepared with unique molecular identifiers. TCRdb processed the PCR reads anew with MiXCR; each CDR3 protein has one entry. This table holds more than 200,000 distinct CDR3 sequences, roughly 23% found once. Sequencing used PBMCs, obtained before TCRalphabeta/CD19-depleted stem cell transplant. The receptors derive from a girl aged 2 to 9 with Fanconi anemia, due to receive a stem cell transplant.

This clonotype has a handful of counts. The chain has TRBV7-8 and TRBJ2-5; D gene uncertain. This CDR3 contains 16 residues. Per germline, CDR1 SGHVS and CDR2 FQNEAQ. Trimming shortened V by 1 base and J by 0 bases, and 12 bases separated the two germline ends. The CDR3: CASSLGRGPYQETQYF. In DNA, the CDR3 is TGTGCCAGCAGCTTAGGGCGCGGACCCTACCAAGAGACCCAGTACTTC.

This clonotype was observed a few times. This chain uses TRBV29-1 with TRBJ2-3; 7 bases are a match to TRBD2. The CDR3 totals 14 residues. Germline trimming cut 6 bases from V and 0 bases from J; bases unmatched to any gene: 6. CDR1 is SQVTM, CDR2 ANQGSEA, per germline. In DNA, the CDR3 is TGCAGCGTGGACGGGCGGGGGAGCACAGATACGCAGTATTTT. Amino acids: CSVDGRGSTDTQYF.

V gene TRBV6-1 combines with J gene TRBJ2-2; D is uncertain. Trimming cost V 1 base and J 6 bases, with 12 bases left between them. The CDR3 is 15 residues long. Germline V CDR1 and CDR2: MNHNS, SASEGT. CDR3 sequence reads: CASSEEGRLAGELFF. DNA of the CDR3: TGTGCCAGCAGTGAAGAGGGCAGATTGGCCGGGGAGCTGTTTTTT.

The chain links TRBV10-3 to TRBJ2-5, with 9 bases fitting TRBD2. The CDR3 runs 16 residues. V gave up 0 bases and J gave up 1 base; unmatched junction bases: 3. CDR1 is ENHRY, CDR2 SYGVKD, per germline. CDR3 loop: CAISESPSGVQETQYF. The CDR3 DNA reads TGTGCCATCAGTGAGTCTCCTAGCGGGGTCCAAGAGACCCAGTACTTC.

This clonotype was counted many times. This chain links TRBV20-1 with TRBJ2-7; TRBD1 matches at 7 bases. The CDR3 extends over 14 amino acids. CDR1 is DFQATT and CDR2 is SNEGSKA in the germline V gene (reference sequence). With V trimmed by 3 bases and J by 0 bases, 5 bases remained unmatched. CDR3 DNA: TGCAGTGCTAGGGAATGGGACAGCTCCTACGAGCAGTACTTC. Amino acid sequence: CSAREWDSSYEQYF.

There are many counts of this clonotype. V is TRBV12-3 or TRBV12-4 and J is TRBJ2-1; 10 bases map to TRBD2. V was pared by 4 bases and J by 4 bases, with 4 bases of the junction left unmatched. CDR3 size: 15 residues. The CDR3 sequence: CASSSPGLAYNEQFF. Written as DNA, the CDR3 is TGTGCCAGCAGTTCCCCGGGACTAGCGTACAATGAGCAGTTCTTC.

This clonotype showed up just a few times. The genes are TRBV7-6 and TRBJ2-1; D perhaps matches TRBD2 (5 bases). Germline values: CDR1 SGHVS, CDR2 FNYEAQ. The CDR3 is 16 residues long. The V end lost 0 bases, the J end lost 8 bases, and 17 bases lay between the germline ends. The CDR3 sequence: CASSLALRASSYEQFF. DNA of the CDR3: TGTGCCAGCAGCTTAGCGTTAAGGGCCTCTAGCTATGAGCAGTTCTTC.

There are many counts of this clonotype. The rearrangement links TRBV29-1 to TRBJ2-6, with TRBD1 identical over 8 bases. The V gene end was trimmed by 3 bases and the J gene end by 4 bases; junction bases not matched to a gene: 2. Germline-derived CDR1 and CDR2 are SQVTM and ANQGSEA. The CDR3 runs 14 residues. The DNA for the CDR3 is TGCAGCGTTGACAGGGGGCTAGGGGCCAACGTCCTGACTTTC. Translation gives CSVDRGLGANVLTF.

This chain links TRBV6-4 with TRBJ2-1; a weak D match, TRBD2 (6 bases). The CDR3 extends over 14 amino acids. The germline gives CDR1 MRHNA, CDR2 SNTAGT. V was cut by 5 bases and J by 7 bases, with 15 bases left in between. The CDR3 region is CASSRNGSPNEQFF. The CDR3 DNA reads TGTGCCAGCAGTAGGAACGGGAGCCCAAATGAGCAGTTCTTC.

There are many counts of this clonotype. V is TRBV5-6 and J is TRBJ1-5; 8 nucleotides match TRBD1. V lost 2 bases to trimming and J lost 7 bases; unmatched junction nucleotides: 5. The CDR3 covers 14 residues. CDR1 SGHDT and CDR2 YYEEEE come from the germline V gene. CDR3 sequence (DNA): TGTGCCAGCAGCTTCGGACAGGGTACGCAGCCCCAGCATTTT. This sequence encodes CASSFGQGTQPQHF.

This clonotype was observed many times. The chain carries TRBV27 and TRBJ2-5, with a tentative D call TRBD2 (7 bases). Trimming cost V 5 bases and J 5 bases, with 15 bases left between them. CDR1 and CDR2 from the germline V gene are MNHEY and SMNVEV (reference sequence). This CDR3 contains 14 residues. The DNA for the CDR3 is TGTGCCAGCAGTCCGATAGGGGGGGGGGAGACCCAGTACTTC. Amino acids: CASSPIGGGETQYF.

This clonotype appeared a single time. The rearrangement links TRBV21-1 to TRBJ2-7; TRBD1 was called by the table and not checked on the DNA. TRBV21-1 is a recognized pseudogene. The CDR3 has 17 amino acids. The CDR3 spells CASIGGAPGMSTYEQYF. Written as DNA, the CDR3 is TGTGCCAGCATTGGGGGGGCCCCGGGGATGTCTACCTACGAGCAGTACTTC.

This clonotype turned up a few times. The chain links TRBV28 to TRBJ2-7; D call uncertain. Trimming removed 1 base at V and 3 bases at J, with 4 bases between. The CDR3 runs 12 residues. Germline V gene sequence: CDR1 MDHEN, CDR2 SYDVKM. Here the CDR3 reads CASSLFLYEQYF. CDR3 DNA: TGTGCCAGCAGTTTATTCCTCTACGAGCAGTACTTC.

This clonotype was detected only a few times. J is TRBJ2-5 and V is TRBV5-1; D could derive from TRBD1 or TRBD2 (5 bases each). Germline loops: CDR1 SGHRS, CDR2 YFSETQ. The CDR3 is 14 residues long. Trimming took 2 bases from V and 4 from J, leaving 12 bases between them. CDR3 region: CASSFGAFPETQYF. The CDR3 DNA reads as TGCGCCAGCAGCTTCGGGGCATTCCCAGAGACCCAGTACTTC.

J is TRBJ2-7 and V is TRBV27; TRBD1 matches 7 bases. This CDR3 spans 13 amino acids. The V gene end was trimmed by 6 bases and the J gene end by 1 base; junction bases not matched to a gene: 3. CDR1 and CDR2 from the germline V gene are MNHEY and SMNVEV (reference sequence). The CDR3 coding sequence is TGTGCCAGCAGCGCAGGGGGATCCTACGAGCAGTACTTC. It translates to CASSAGGSYEQYF.

The chain links TRBV28 to TRBJ2-3; weak D call: TRBD1 (5 bases). There are 13 residues in the CDR3. V was clipped by 5 bases and J by 6 bases, with 12 bases between them. Germline lookup yields CDR1 MDHEN and CDR2 SYDVKM. The CDR3 nucleotides read TGTGCCAGCAGTCCAGGGTTTCGTGATACGCAGTATTTT. Its protein is CASSPGFRDTQYF.

Only a few counts were recorded for this clonotype. The V call is TRBV6-4, the J call TRBJ2-5, with 8 bases identical to TRBD2. Trimming at V came to 5 bases and at J to 5 bases, leaving 13 bases not matched to a gene. The CDR3 consists of 16 residues. Germline V lookup: CDR1 MRHNA, CDR2 SNTAGT. The CDR3 loop reads CASSNNLAGHGETQYF. The DNA of the CDR3 is TGTGCCAGCAGTAACAACCTAGCGGGTCATGGGGAGACCCAGTACTTC.

CDR3 DNA sequence: TGTGCCAGCAGATATGGGACTGTACAAGAGACCCAGTACTTC. It is translated as CASRYGTVQETQYF. The J gene is TRBJ2-5, the V gene TRBV28, with a possible D match to TRBD2 (6 bases). With 6 bases removed from V and 2 bases from J, the gap between germline ends came to 13 bases. CDR3 length: 14 amino acids. Germline loops: CDR1 MDHEN, CDR2 SYDVKM.

This chain joins TRBV7-3 and TRBJ2-2; 9 nucleotides agree with TRBD1. CDR3 length: 15 amino acids. Trimming took 5 bases from V and 5 from J; bases not matched to a gene: 6. The germline CDR1 and CDR2 sequences are SGHTA and FQGTGA. The CDR3 loop is CASSRDRAVTGELFF. In DNA form, the CDR3 reads TGTGCCAGCAGCCGGGACAGGGCGGTAACCGGGGAGCTGTTTTTT.

This clonotype has at least ten counts. V is TRBV6-2 or TRBV6-3 and J is TRBJ2-1; D is perhaps TRBD1 or TRBD2 (5 bases each). Germline CDR1 MNHEY, CDR2 SVGEGT. The V end was cut by 3 bases, the J end by 5 bases, with 11 bases between. The CDR3 length is 14 residues. The CDR3 DNA sequence: TGTGCCAGCAGTTATGGTCGGGGCAACAATGAGCAGTTCTTC. Protein product: CASSYGRGNNEQFF.

This clonotype appeared a few times. In nucleotides, the CDR3 is TGTGCCAGCAGTGAATATATAGAGGGACACTCAGCTACTCACAGCTACTACGAGCAGTACTTC. Translating it yields CASSEYIEGHSATHSYYEQYF. The chain joins TRBV25-1 to TRBJ2-7, with D possibly TRBD1 on 6 matching bases. This CDR3 is 21 amino acids long. V gave up 0 bases and J gave up 3 bases, with 30 bases separating them. The germline V gene encodes CDR1 MGHDK and CDR2 SYGVNS.

Only a few counts were recorded for this clonotype. A junction boundary mismatches the germline segment, possibly from a read error. The J gene is TRBJ2-7, the V gene TRBV10-2; the D gene is possibly TRBD1 (7 bases). Germline V lookup: CDR1 WSHSY, CDR2 SAAADI. This CDR3 is built from 11 residues. CDR3: CASSLNAGQRF. DNA of the CDR3: TGCGCCAGCAGCTTGAACGCGGGACAGCGCTTC.

This clonotype has more than one count but fewer than ten. This rearrangement joins TRBV20-1 to TRBJ2-7, with 7 bases fitting TRBD2. V dropped 5 bases and J dropped 2; count of bases not matched to a gene: 9. The CDR3 is made up of 14 amino acids. Germline values: CDR1 DFQATT, CDR2 SNEGSKA (reference sequence). The CDR3 region has the DNA TGCAGTGCTCTCTGGGGGGGACCCACCTACGAGCAGTACTTC. Translating gives CSALWGGPTYEQYF.

This clonotype was observed a handful of times. This chain connects TRBV5-1 to TRBJ2-7, with 7 bases identical to TRBD1. The CDR3 spans 15 residues. Trimming cost V 3 bases and J 0 bases; bases outside gene matches: 6. CDR1 is SGHRS, CDR2 YFSETQ, per germline. CDR3: CASSWGTEYSYEQYF. CDR3 sequence (DNA): TGCGCCAGCAGCTGGGGGACAGAATACTCCTACGAGCAGTACTTC.

This clonotype was recorded a few times. The chain is built from TRBV12-3 or TRBV12-4 and TRBJ1-2; D might be TRBD1 (5 bases). The CDR3 loop spans 13 amino acids. V lost 3 bases to trimming and J lost 5 bases, with 10 bases between them. The CDR3 here is CASSLGTHYGYTF. The CDR3 region has the DNA TGTGCCAGCAGTTTGGGGACCCATTATGGCTACACCTTC.

This clonotype occurred many times. The V call is TRBV20-1, the J call TRBJ2-7; D unresolved. With 5 bases removed from V and 2 bases from J, the gap between germline ends came to 13 bases. The CDR3 loop spans 13 amino acids. Germline V gives CDR1 DFQATT, CDR2 SNEGSKA (reference sequence). The CDR3 loop reads CSASDGGPYEQYF. For the CDR3, the DNA is TGCAGTGCTTCAGACGGCGGACCCTACGAGCAGTACTTC.

The table lists this clonotype with a few counts. The rearrangement links TRBV28 to TRBJ2-5; D is possibly TRBD1 (5 bases). The CDR3 is 15 residues long. Looked up from germline, CDR1 is MDHEN and CDR2 is SYDVKM. Between the trimmed V and J ends, which lost 3 bases and 4 bases, there was a span of 15 bases. For the CDR3, the DNA is TGTGCCAGCAGTTTCAACGGGCAGGGCCCAGAGACCCAGTACTTC. Protein: CASSFNGQGPETQYF.

This clonotype appeared many times. J is TRBJ2-1 and V is TRBV10-3, with D possibly TRBD2 on 6 matching bases. Trimming took off 0 bases at V and 3 bases at J, with 12 bases between the two ends. The germline V gene encodes CDR1 ENHRY and CDR2 SYGVKD. The CDR3 totals 16 residues. CDR3 amino acids: CAISESDSSDYNEQFF. As DNA, the CDR3 is TGTGCCATCAGTGAGTCGGATTCTAGCGACTACAATGAGCAGTTCTTC.